Listed below are T cell receptor beta chains from one sample, sequenced in a study of blood T cell repertoires in COVID-19. The protocol was immunoSEQ multiplex PCR, while the TCRdb copy is restricted to in-frame clones and leaves out a portion. The data hold 61,000 or so clones, with over 80% observed a single time. What was sequenced was peripheral blood. The receptors originated from a woman older than 75 with acute or convalescent COVID-19. The CDR3 runs from the conserved cysteine through the conserved F or W. Each record gives: J gene, V gene, D gene, CDR3 protein, CDR3 DNA. D genes are given only for firm matches.

TRBJ1-2	TRBV29-1	NA	CSAPDKWDGYTF	TGCAGCGCCCCGGACAAGTGGGATGGCTACACCTTC
TRBJ1-2	TRBV19	NA	CASGLGTAYGYTF	TGTGCCAGTGGCCTTGGAACAGCCTATGGCTACACCTTC
TRBJ1-5	TRBV28	NA	CASSHVRGLRGYNNQPQHF	TGTGCCAGCAGTCACGTGCGGGGCCTTCGGGGTTATAACAATCAGCCCCAGCATTTT
TRBJ1-3	TRBV27	TRBD1	CASSLKSGGTASGNTIYF	TGTGCCAGCAGCTTAAAATCAGGGGGAACGGCCTCTGGAAACACCATATATTTT
TRBJ1-2	TRBV9	NA	CASSGGDGPNYGYTF	TGTGCCAGCAGCGGCGGGGACGGACCTAACTATGGCTACACCTTC
TRBJ2-1	TRBV7-3	TRBD2	CASSPTGLVVNEQFF	TGTGCCAGCAGCCCGACGGGACTAGTCGTTAATGAGCAGTTCTTC
TRBJ1-4	TRBV30	NA	CAWRGSPNEKLFF	TGTGCCTGGAGGGGCAGTCCTAATGAAAAACTGTTTTTT
TRBJ2-3	TRBV19	NA	CASSLQGTDTQYF	TGTGCCAGTAGTCTACAGGGAACGGATACGCAGTATTTT
TRBJ1-4	TRBV30	NA	CAWSDEGPGEKLFF	TGTGCCTGGAGTGATGAAGGGCCGGGAGAAAAACTGTTTTTT
TRBJ1-4	TRBV19	NA	CASTPEGRKLFF	TGTGCCAGTACCCCGGAGGGTAGGAAACTGTTTTTT
TRBJ2-7	TRBV11-2	TRBD2	CASSFGTSLLEQYF	TGTGCCAGCAGCTTCGGGACTAGCCTCCTCGAGCAGTACTTC